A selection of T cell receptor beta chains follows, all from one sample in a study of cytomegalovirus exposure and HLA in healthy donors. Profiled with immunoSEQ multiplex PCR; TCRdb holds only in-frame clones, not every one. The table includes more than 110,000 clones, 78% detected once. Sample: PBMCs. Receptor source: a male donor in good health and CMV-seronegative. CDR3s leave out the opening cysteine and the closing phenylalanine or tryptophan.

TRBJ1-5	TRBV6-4	ASSDSTGGNQPQH
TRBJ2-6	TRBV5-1	ASSQDRGVGGANVLT
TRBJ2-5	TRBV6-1	ASSEAPQETQY
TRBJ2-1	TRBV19	ASSRGLAGGAEQF
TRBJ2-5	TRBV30	AWSSRETQY
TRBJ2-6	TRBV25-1	ASSVAGAGANVLT
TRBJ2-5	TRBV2	ASSEETGPETQY
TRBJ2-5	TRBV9	ASSPSPTIQETQY
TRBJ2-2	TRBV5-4	ASTRDRGTGELF
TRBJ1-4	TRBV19	ASSIQGTPTNEKLF
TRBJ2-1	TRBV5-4	ASSLERGGISSYNEQF